This passage covers 24 T cell receptor beta chains from one sample sequenced in a study of tumor and adjacent non-tumor tissue in lung cancer. The library came from three nested PCR rounds adapted from ARM-PCR protocols. Each CDR3 protein is one row after TCRdb ran MiXCR on the multiplex PCR reads. The repertoire holds around 60,000 distinct CDR3 sequences, with about 55% as singletons. No cell sorting was done before RNA was extracted from the tissue. More than 3 cm separated this lung sample from the edge of the tumor. Source material: distant non-tumor lung tissue. These receptors came from a man aged 65-85 years with non-small cell lung cancer.

This clonotype was counted between two and nine times. An end of the junction does not agree with germline; a read error may underlie this. The V call is TRBV5-1, the J call TRBJ2-4; 10 positions match TRBD1. CDR3 length: 14 amino acids. Per the germline V gene, CDR1 is SGHRS and CDR2 is YFSETQ. CDR3 in DNA: TGCGCCAGCAGCTTGGGGGACAGGGGCGACATTCGGTACTTC. This codes for CASSLGDRGDIRYF.

As concerns this clonotype: A much larger clone lies a single base off, so this may be a read error. V and J are TRBV7-8 and TRBJ2-7, with 8 bases identical to TRBD1. The germline V gene has CDR1 SGHVS and CDR2 FQNEAQ. CDR3 length: 15 amino acids. The CDR3 DNA sequence: TGTGCCGGCAGCTTATGGGGACAGGCCCTCTACGAGCAGTACTTC. Amino acids: CAGSLWGQALYEQYF.

In the case of this clonotype: The final CDR3 position lacks the conserved phenylalanine or tryptophan, pointing to a likely read error. This chain links TRBV10-2 with TRBJ1-2, with D unclear. The CDR3 spans 13 residues. Germline V gene sequence: CDR1 WSHSY, CDR2 SAAADI. Here the CDR3 reads CANSNLDLYGYTS. The CDR3 nucleotides read TGCGCCAACAGTAATCTGGACTTATATGGCTACACCTCC.

V gene TRBV12-3 or TRBV12-4 combines with J gene TRBJ1-5; D is perhaps TRBD1 (6 bases). Trimming stripped 5 bases from V and 6 bases from J, with 11 bases between. This CDR3 comprises 13 residues. CDR3 sequence: CASSTGYGQPQHF. The DNA for the CDR3 is TGTGCCAGCAGTACAGGGTACGGTCAGCCCCAGCATTTT.

With regard to this clonotype: Germline is not matched at one junction end, which may reflect a read error. V is TRBV20-1 and J is TRBJ2-2; D is possibly TRBD1 or TRBD2 (5 bases each). The CDR3 consists of 18 residues. Germline V gene sequence: CDR1 DFQATT, CDR2 SNEGSKA (reference sequence). In DNA form, the CDR3 reads TGCAGTGCTAGAGTGGTTCCGGAGAGGGGCGATCAAACCGGGGAGATGTTTTTT. It is translated as CSARVVPERGDQTGEMFF.

There are many counts of this clonotype. CDR3 bases: TGCAGCGTGAGACGGGGAGAGGAGCAGTACTTC. Encoded protein: CSVRRGEEQYF. The rearrangement joins TRBV29-1 to TRBJ2-7; D perhaps matches TRBD2 (5 bases). V lost 6 bases to trimming and J lost 7 bases, with 13 bases between them. Germline CDR1 is SQVTM and CDR2 is ANQGSEA. The CDR3 contains 11 residues.

As for this clonotype: A read error may explain this, as a much larger clone is one base away. The chain employs TRBV6-5 and TRBJ2-2; TRBD2 agrees at 7 bases. The CDR3 has 15 amino acids. Germline V gene lookup returns CDR1 MNHEY and CDR2 SVGAGI. The CDR3: CASSYRGLVGGKLFF. Written as DNA, the CDR3 is TGTGCCAGCAGTTATCGTGGACTAGTCGGCGGGAAGCTGTTTTTT.

V usage is TRBV4-1 and J usage is TRBJ2-3, with 8 bases identical to TRBD1. This CDR3 contains 14 residues. Germline V CDR1 and CDR2: MGHRA, YSYEKL. The junction had 14 bases not matched to a gene; V was cut back by 4 bases and J by 14 bases. The CDR3 region has the DNA TGCGCCAGCAGCCTAAGGACAGGGACAGATACACGGTATTTT. Translated: CASSLRTGTDTRYF.

Points on this clonotype: The CDR3 end shows no conserved phenylalanine or tryptophan, and so a read error is likely. The gene calls are TRBV11-2 and TRBJ2-7; D is unclear. CDR1 and CDR2 from the germline V gene are SGHAT and FQNNGV. There are 13 residues in the CDR3. CDR3 nucleotide sequence: TGTGCCAGCAGCTTAAACAGAGGCTACGAACAGTACCTC. This sequence encodes CASSLNRGYEQYL.

This clonotype appeared many times. V gene TRBV5-5 combines with J gene TRBJ1-2; 9 positions match TRBD1. CDR3 length: 17 residues. Per germline, CDR1 SGHKS and CDR2 YYEKEE (reference sequence). Trimming at V came to 4 bases and at J to 5 bases, leaving 15 bases not matched to a gene. CDR3 in DNA: TGTGCCAGCAGCCGGGACAGGGAGGGCGGGTTTCTATATGGCTACACCTTC. It is translated as CASSRDREGGFLYGYTF.

There are many counts of this clonotype. The rearrangement uses TRBV4-1 and TRBJ2-7; D unresolved. Trimming stripped 1 base from V and 6 bases from J, with 16 bases between. Germline V gives CDR1 MGHRA, CDR2 YSYEKL. There are 15 residues in the CDR3. CDR3 sequence (DNA): TGCGCCAGCAGCCAAGTCCCCCTAGAGGTGTCCGAGCAGTACTTC. The encoded protein is CASSQVPLEVSEQYF.

A word on this clonotype: The junction departs from the called germline gene at one end, perhaps through a read error. The rearrangement uses TRBV11-2 and TRBJ2-6; a possible D gene is TRBD2 (5 bases). The CDR3 spans 18 residues. Germline V gene sequence: CDR1 SGHAT, CDR2 FQNNGV. CDR3 in amino acids: CVSSLGFLAASGANVLTF. The CDR3 DNA is TGTGTCAGCAGCTTAGGATTTCTAGCAGCGTCTGGGGCCAACGTCCTGACTTTC.

A remark on this clonotype: This may be a read error: a much more frequent sequence differs by one nucleotide. The chain recombines TRBV6-5 with TRBJ1-2, with 7 bases matching TRBD1. CDR3 size: 18 residues. V trimming: 1 base; J trimming: 4 bases; junction bases outside the gene matches: 15. The germline V gene has CDR1 MNHEY and CDR2 SVGAGI. The CDR3 is CASSYFFGDPGGPYGYTF. The CDR3 coding sequence is TGTGCCAGCAGTTACTTTTTCGGGGACCCAGGGGGGCCCTATGGCTACACCTTC.

As regards this clonotype: A single base separates this from a much larger clone, so it may be a read error. The J gene is TRBJ2-7, the V gene TRBV6-6; 8 positions match TRBD2. Germline V lookup: CDR1 MNHNY, CDR2 SVGAGI (reference sequence). The CDR3 consists of 15 residues. J gave up 2 bases and V 6 bases, and 9 bases lay outside the gene matches. The chain's CDR3 is CASRMGLVAAYEQYF. CDR3 DNA: TGTGCCAGCAGAATGGGACTAGTGGCTGCCTACGAGCAGTACTTC.

A single count supports this clonotype. A single base separates this from a much larger clone, so it may be a read error. This sequence joins TRBV6-1 and TRBJ2-7; 8 nucleotides line up with TRBD1. Germline CDR1 is MNHNS and CDR2 is SASEGT. This CDR3 contains 14 residues. The DNA for the CDR3 is TGTGCCAGCAGTGAACCGACAGGGGTCGACGAGCGGTACTTC. This codes for CASSEPTGVDERYF.

For this clonotype: This clone may be a read error of a much larger clone one base away. The V call is TRBV7-9, the J call TRBJ1-5; 8 bases agree with TRBD1. The CDR3 loop spans 16 amino acids. With 1 base clipped from V and 7 bases from J, the junction kept 9 bases outside the gene matches. Germline CDR1 reads SEHNR; CDR2 reads FQNEAQ (reference sequence). This CDR3 is CASSLVSGTGGQPQHF. The CDR3 nucleotides are TGTGCCAGCAGCTTAGTGTCAGGGACAGGAGGCCAGCCCCAGCATTTT.

Comments on this clonotype: This may be a read error: a much more frequent sequence differs by one nucleotide. The chain links TRBV6-1 to TRBJ1-2, with D hard to call. The CDR3 loop spans 13 amino acids. The germline CDR1 and CDR2 sequences are MNHNS and SASEGT. V lost 1 base and J lost 4, with 7 bases in between. CDR3 region: CASSEDSFYGYTF. CDR3 nucleotide sequence: TGTGCCAGCAGTGAAGACAGTTTCTATGGCTACACCTTC.

At least ten counts were recorded for this clonotype. The chain carries TRBV12-3 or TRBV12-4 and TRBJ1-4; D unresolved. The CDR3 length is 16 residues. Trimming took off 0 bases at V and 0 bases at J, with 8 bases between the two ends. CDR3 nucleotides: TGTGCCAGCAGTTTAGCGGGCATTGCAACTAATGAAAAACTGTTTTTT. This sequence encodes CASSLAGIATNEKLFF.

Worth noting for this clonotype: This likely comes from a read error, as the CDR3 has no conserved phenylalanine or tryptophan at its end. This chain links TRBV12-3 or TRBV12-4 with TRBJ2-1, with 8 bases fitting TRBD2. The CDR3 contains 17 residues. The CDR3 bases are TGTGCCACCAGTACCCGGGGGGGCCTGAGATCCTACAATGAGCAGTTCTTA. It specifies CATSTRGGLRSYNEQFL.

The chain links TRBV5-6 to TRBJ2-7; TRBD1 agrees at 8 bases. The CDR3 extends over 14 amino acids. CDR1 is SGHDT and CDR2 is YYEEEE in the germline V gene. The V gene end was trimmed by 4 bases and the J gene end by 3 bases; junction bases not matched to a gene: 6. As DNA, the CDR3 is TGTGCCAGCAGCCCGGACAGGGTAAGCTACGAGCAGTACTTC. Encoded protein: CASSPDRVSYEQYF. Based on the CDR3 plus reference TRBV5-6 and TRBJ2-7, the full variable domain is DAGVTQSPTHLIKTRGQQVTLRCSPKSGHDTVSWYQQALGQGPQFIFQYYEEEERQRGNFPDRFSGHQFPNYSSELNVNALLLGDSALYLCASSPDRVSYEQYFGPGTRLTVT.

This clonotype showed up just a few times. One junction end does not reproduce the germline sequence, and a read error may be involved. The V gene is TRBV5-1, the J gene TRBJ2-2, with D unclear. This CDR3 comprises 16 residues. Germline CDR1 is SGHRS and CDR2 is YFSETQ. The CDR3, as DNA: TGCGCCAGCAGCCCTAGGCAGCCCACGAACACCAGGGAGCTGTTTTTT. Encoded protein: CASSPRQPTNTRELFF.

To note about this clonotype: A clone one base away is much larger, so this may be a read error. The rearrangement uses TRBV6-6 and TRBJ2-1; D gene ambiguous. Germline lookup yields CDR1 MNHNY and CDR2 SVGAGI (reference sequence). Trimming left V 4 bases short and J 0 bases short, with 7 bases between. The CDR3 consists of 14 residues. The CDR3 nucleotides read TGTGCCAGCAGTTGGCGGAACTCCTACAATGAGCAGTTCTTC. It yields the protein CASSWRNSYNEQFF.

As for this clonotype: A much larger clonotype is one base distant, so this may be a read error. The chain is built from TRBV6-6 and TRBJ2-2; D perhaps matches TRBD2 (5 bases). Germline CDR1 and CDR2: MNHNY and SVGAGI (reference sequence). The CDR3 spans 17 residues. This CDR3 is CASGYSRASRNTGELFF. For the CDR3, the DNA is TGTGCCAGCGGTTACTCGAGGGCTAGCAGGAACACCGGGGAGCTGTTTTTT.

This clonotype was detected once. A single base separates this from a much larger clone, so it may be a read error. The V and J genes are TRBV7-9 and TRBJ2-7; D might be TRBD2 (5 bases). The CDR3 runs 14 residues. Between the trimmed V and J ends, which lost 5 bases and 4 bases, there was a span of 15 bases. Germline V lookup: CDR1 SEHNR, CDR2 FQNEAQ (reference sequence). CDR3 in amino acids: CASSPGGPLYEQYF. The CDR3 DNA reads as TGTGCCAGCAGCCCCGGCGGGCCCCTATACGAGCAGTACTTC. The full variable domain, with the rest looked up from reference TRBV7-9 and TRBJ2-7, is DTGVSQNPRHKITKRGQNVTFRCDPISEHNRLYWYRQTLGQGPEFLTYFQNEAQLEKSRLLSDRFSAERPKGSFSTLEIQRTEQGDSAMYLCASSPGGPLYEQYFGPGTRLTVT.